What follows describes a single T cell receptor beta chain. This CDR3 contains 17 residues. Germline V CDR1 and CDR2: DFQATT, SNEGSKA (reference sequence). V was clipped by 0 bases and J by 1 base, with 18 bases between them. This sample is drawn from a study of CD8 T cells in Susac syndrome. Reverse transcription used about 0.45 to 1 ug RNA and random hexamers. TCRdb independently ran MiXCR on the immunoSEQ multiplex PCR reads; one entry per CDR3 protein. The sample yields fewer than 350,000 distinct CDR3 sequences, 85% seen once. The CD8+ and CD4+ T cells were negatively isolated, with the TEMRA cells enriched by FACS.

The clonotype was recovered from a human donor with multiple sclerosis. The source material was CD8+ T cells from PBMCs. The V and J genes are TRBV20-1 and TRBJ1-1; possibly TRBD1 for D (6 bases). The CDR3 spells CSARDSDRSRANTEAFF. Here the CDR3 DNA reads TGCAGTGCTAGAGATAGCGACAGGTCGAGGGCGAACACTGAAGCTTTCTTT.